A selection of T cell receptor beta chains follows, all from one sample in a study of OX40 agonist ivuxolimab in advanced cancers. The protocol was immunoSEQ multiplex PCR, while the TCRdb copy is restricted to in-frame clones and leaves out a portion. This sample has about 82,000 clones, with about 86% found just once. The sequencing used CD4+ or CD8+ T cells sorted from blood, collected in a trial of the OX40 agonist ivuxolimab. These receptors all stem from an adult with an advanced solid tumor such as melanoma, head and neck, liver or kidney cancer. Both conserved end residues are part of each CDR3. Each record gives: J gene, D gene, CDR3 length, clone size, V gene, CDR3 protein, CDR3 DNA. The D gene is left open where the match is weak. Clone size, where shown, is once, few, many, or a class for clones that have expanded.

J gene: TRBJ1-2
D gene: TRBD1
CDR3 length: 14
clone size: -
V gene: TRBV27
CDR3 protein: CASSTLTGGSGYTF
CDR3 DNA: TGTGCCAGCAGTACCCTAACAGGGGGCAGTGGCTACACCTTC

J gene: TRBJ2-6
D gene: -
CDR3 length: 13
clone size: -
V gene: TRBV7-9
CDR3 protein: CASSPDGANVLTF
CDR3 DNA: TGTGCCAGCAGCCCCGACGGGGCCAACGTCCTGACTTTC

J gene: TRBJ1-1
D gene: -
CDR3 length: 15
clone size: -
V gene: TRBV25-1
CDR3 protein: CASSMGSIRGTEAFF
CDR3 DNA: TGTGCCAGCAGTATGGGGAGCATTCGGGGCACTGAAGCTTTCTTT

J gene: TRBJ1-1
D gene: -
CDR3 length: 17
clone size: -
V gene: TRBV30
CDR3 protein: CAWRVGRGFGMNTEAFF
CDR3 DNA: TGTGCCTGGAGAGTTGGTAGAGGGTTTGGAATGAACACTGAAGCTTTCTTT

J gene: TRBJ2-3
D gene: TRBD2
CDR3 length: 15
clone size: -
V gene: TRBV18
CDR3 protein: CASSPQTSGTDTQYF
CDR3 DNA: TGTGCCAGCTCACCACAGACTAGCGGCACAGATACGCAGTATTTT

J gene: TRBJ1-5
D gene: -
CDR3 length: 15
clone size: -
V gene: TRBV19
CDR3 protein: CASSITLERYQPQHF
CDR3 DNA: TGTGCCAGTAGTATAACCCTCGAGCGGTATCAGCCCCAGCATTTT

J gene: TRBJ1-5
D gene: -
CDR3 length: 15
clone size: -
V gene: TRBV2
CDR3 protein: CASIPAGHSGQPQHF
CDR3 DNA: TGTGCCAGCATCCCGGCAGGACATTCGGGTCAGCCCCAGCATTTT

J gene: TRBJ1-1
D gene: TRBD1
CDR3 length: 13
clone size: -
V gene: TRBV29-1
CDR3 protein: CSVVGQPLTEAFF
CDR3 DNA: TGCAGCGTTGTGGGACAGCCTCTCACTGAAGCTTTCTTT

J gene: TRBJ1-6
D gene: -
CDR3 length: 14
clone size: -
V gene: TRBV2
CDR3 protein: CASRHKLDNSPLHF
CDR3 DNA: TGTGCCAGCAGACACAAGCTAGATAATTCACCCCTCCACTTT

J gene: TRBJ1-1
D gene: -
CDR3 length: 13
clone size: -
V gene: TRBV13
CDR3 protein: CASSLGPGSEAFF
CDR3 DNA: TGTGCCAGCAGCCTGGGGCCCGGCAGTGAAGCTTTCTTT

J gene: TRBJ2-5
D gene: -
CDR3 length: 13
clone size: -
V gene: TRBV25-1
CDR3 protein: CASSERVQETQYF
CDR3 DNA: TGTGCCAGCAGTGAGCGGGTGCAAGAGACCCAGTACTTC

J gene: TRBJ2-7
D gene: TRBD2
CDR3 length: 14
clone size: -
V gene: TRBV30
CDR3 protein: CAWSRGRGMNEQYF
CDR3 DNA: TGTGCCTGGAGTCGCGGGAGAGGTATGAACGAGCAGTACTTC

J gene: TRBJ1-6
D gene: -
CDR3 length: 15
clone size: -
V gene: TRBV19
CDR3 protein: CASSKGFYGNSPLHF
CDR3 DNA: TGTGCCAGTAGTAAGGGTTTCTACGGGAATTCACCCCTCCACTTT

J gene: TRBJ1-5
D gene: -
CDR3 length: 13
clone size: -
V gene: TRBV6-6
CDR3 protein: CASSYGPDQPQHF
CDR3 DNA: TGTGCCAGCAGTTACGGGCCCGATCAGCCCCAGCATTTT

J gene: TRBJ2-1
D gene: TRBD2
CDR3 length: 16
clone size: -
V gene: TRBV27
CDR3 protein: CASSRTRRGARNEQFF
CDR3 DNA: TGTGCCAGCAGCCGAACTAGGCGGGGGGCCCGAAATGAGCAGTTCTTC

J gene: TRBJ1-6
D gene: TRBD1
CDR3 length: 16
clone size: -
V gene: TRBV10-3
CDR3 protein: CAISEAEDRYNSPLHF
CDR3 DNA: TGTGCCATCAGTGAGGCCGAGGACAGGTATAATTCACCCCTCCACTTT

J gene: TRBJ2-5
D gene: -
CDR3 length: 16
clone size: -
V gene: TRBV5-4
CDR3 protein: CATSTGGGGPTETQYF
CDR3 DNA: TGTGCCACCTCAACTGGAGGGGGGGGACCGACAGAGACCCAGTACTTC

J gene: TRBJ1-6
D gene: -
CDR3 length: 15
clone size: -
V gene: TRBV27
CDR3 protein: CASSSQGRYGSPLHF
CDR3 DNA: TGTGCCAGCAGTTCCCAGGGAAGGTACGGTTCACCCCTCCACTTT

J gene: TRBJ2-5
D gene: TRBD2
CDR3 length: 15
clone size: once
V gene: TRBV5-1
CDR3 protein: CASSLAGAYQETQYF
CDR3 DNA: TGCGCCAGCAGCTTAGCGGGGGCGTACCAAGAGACCCAGTACTTC

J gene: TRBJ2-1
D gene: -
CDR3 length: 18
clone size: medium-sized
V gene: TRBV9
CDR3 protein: CASSVHGGAPSSYNEQFF
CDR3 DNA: TGTGCCAGCAGCGTACATGGGGGCGCGCCAAGCTCCTACAATGAGCAGTTCTTC

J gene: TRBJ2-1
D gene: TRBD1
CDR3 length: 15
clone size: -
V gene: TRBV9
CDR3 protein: CASSVEGAQYNEQFF
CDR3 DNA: TGTGCCAGCAGCGTAGAGGGGGCCCAATACAATGAGCAGTTCTTC

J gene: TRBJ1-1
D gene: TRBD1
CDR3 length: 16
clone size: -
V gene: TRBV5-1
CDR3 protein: CASSTSRQGAGTEAFF
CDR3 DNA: TGCGCCAGCAGCACTTCCCGACAGGGGGCTGGCACTGAAGCTTTCTTT

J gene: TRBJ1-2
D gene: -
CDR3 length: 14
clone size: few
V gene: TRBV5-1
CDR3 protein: CASSLTTENYGYTF
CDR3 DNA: TGCGCCAGCAGCTTAACGACTGAGAACTATGGCTACACCTTC

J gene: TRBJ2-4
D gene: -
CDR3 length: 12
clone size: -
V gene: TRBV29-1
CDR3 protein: CSVVGAKNIQYF
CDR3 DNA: TGCAGCGTTGTTGGAGCCAAAAACATTCAGTACTTC

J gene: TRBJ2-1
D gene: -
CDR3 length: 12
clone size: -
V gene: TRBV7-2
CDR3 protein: CASSLQGFEQFF
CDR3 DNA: TGTGCCAGCAGCTTACAGGGCTTCGAGCAGTTCTTC

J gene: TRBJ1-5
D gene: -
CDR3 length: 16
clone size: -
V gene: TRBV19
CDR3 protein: CASDLGPRNSNQPQHF
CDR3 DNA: TGTGCCAGTGACCTGGGGCCGAGAAATAGCAATCAGCCCCAGCATTTT

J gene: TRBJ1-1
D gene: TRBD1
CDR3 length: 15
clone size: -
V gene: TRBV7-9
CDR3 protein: CASSPRTGLNTEAFF
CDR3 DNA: TGTGCCAGCAGCCCACGGACAGGACTGAACACTGAAGCTTTCTTT

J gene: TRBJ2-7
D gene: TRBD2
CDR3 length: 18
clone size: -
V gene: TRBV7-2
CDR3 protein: CASSLFGSGLAGGYEQYF
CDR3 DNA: TGTGCCAGCAGCTTATTTGGCTCGGGACTAGCGGGGGGCTACGAGCAGTACTTC

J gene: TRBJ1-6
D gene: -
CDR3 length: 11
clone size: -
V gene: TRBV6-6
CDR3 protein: CASSRDGVTHF
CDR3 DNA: TGTGCCAGCAGTAGGGACGGGGTTACCCACTTT

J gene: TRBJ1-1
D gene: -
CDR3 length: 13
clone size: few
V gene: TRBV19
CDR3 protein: CASSIGANTEAFF
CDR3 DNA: TGTGCCAGTAGTATTGGGGCGAACACTGAAGCTTTCTTT

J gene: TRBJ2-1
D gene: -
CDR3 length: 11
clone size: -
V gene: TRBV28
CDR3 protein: CASSLGNEQFF
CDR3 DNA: TGTGCCAGCAGTTTAGGCAATGAGCAGTTCTTC

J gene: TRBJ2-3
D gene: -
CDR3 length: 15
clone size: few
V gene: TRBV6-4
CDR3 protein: CASSDLPASTDTQYF
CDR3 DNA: TGTGCCAGCAGTGACTTACCGGCGTCCACAGATACGCAGTATTTT

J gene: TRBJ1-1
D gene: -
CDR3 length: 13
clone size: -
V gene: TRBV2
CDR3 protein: CASSRDMNTEAFF
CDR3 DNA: TGTGCCAGCAGTCGGGACATGAACACTGAAGCTTTCTTT

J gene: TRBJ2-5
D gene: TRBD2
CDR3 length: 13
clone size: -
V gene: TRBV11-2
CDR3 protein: CASSRTSWETQYF
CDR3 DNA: TGTGCCAGCAGCCGGACTAGTTGGGAGACCCAGTACTTC

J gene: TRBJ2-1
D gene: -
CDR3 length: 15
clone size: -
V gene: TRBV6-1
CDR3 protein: CASSGLTWSYNEQFF
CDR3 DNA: TGTGCCAGCAGTGGGCTAACCTGGAGTTACAATGAGCAGTTCTTC

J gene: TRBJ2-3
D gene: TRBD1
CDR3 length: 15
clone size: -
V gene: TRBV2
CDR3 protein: CASSLGTGQTDTQYF
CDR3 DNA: TGTGCCAGCAGCCTAGGGACAGGCCAAACAGATACGCAGTATTTT

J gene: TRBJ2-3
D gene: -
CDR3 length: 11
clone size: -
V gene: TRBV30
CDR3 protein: CAWLGTDTQYF
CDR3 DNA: TGTGCCTGGTTAGGCACAGATACGCAGTATTTT

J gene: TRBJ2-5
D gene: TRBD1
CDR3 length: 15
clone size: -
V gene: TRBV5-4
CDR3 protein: CASSQGDRDQETQYF
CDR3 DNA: TGTGCCAGCAGCCAGGGGGACAGGGACCAAGAGACCCAGTACTTC

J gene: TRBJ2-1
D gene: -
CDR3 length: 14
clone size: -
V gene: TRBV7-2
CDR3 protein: CASSYHGVRNEQFF
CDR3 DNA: TGTGCCAGCAGCTACCATGGGGTACGCAATGAGCAGTTCTTC

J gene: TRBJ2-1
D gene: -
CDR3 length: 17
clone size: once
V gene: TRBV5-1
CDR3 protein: CASSFPRGGGSYNEQFF
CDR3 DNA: TGCGCCAGCAGCTTCCCCCGAGGGGGGGGCTCCTACAATGAGCAGTTCTTC

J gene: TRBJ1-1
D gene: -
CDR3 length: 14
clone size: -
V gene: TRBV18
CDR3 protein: CASSPHRDSTEAFF
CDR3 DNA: TGTGCCAGCTCACCACACAGGGATTCCACTGAAGCTTTCTTT

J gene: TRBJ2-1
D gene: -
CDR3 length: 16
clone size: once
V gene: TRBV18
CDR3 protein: CASSPPQQGTYSEQFF
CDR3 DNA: TGTGCCAGCTCACCACCCCAACAGGGTACCTACAGTGAGCAGTTCTTC

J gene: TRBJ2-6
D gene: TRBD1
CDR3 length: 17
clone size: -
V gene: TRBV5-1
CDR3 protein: CASSRRTGGSGANVLTF
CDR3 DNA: TGCGCCAGCAGCCGTCGGACAGGGGGCTCTGGGGCCAACGTCCTGACTTTC

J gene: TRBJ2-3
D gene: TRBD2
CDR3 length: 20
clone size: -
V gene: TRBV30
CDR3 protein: CAWSKLFPSPSGIGTDTQYF
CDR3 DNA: TGTGCCTGGAGTAAATTATTCCCCTCACCAAGCGGGATCGGCACAGATACGCAGTATTTT

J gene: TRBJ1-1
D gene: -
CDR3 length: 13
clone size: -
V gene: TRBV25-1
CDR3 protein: CASSDQNGFGAFF
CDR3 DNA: TGTGCCAGCAGTGACCAAAACGGTTTTGGAGCTTTCTTT

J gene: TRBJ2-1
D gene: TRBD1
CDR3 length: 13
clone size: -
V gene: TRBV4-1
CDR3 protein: CASSVQGANEQFF
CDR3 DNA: TGCGCCAGCAGCGTACAGGGGGCGAATGAGCAGTTCTTC

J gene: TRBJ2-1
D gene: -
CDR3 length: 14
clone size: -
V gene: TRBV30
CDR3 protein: CAWSGSGDTNEQFF
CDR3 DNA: TGTGCCTGGAGTGGGTCGGGAGACACTAATGAGCAGTTCTTC

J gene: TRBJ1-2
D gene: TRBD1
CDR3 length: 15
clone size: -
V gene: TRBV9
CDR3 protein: CASSETGTGNYGYTF
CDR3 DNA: TGTGCCAGCAGCGAAACCGGGACAGGGAACTATGGCTACACCTTC

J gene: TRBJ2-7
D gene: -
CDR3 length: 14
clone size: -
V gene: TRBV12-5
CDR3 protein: CASGLVQGRDEQYF
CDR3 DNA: TGTGCTAGTGGTTTGGTCCAGGGGAGGGACGAGCAGTACTTC

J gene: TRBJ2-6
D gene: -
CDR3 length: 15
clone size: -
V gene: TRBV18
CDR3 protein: CASSLGHSGANVLTF
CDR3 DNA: TGTGCCAGCTCTCTCGGACATTCTGGGGCCAACGTCCTGACTTTC

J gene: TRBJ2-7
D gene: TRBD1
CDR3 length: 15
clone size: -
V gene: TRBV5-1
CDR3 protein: CASSLSGGRSYEQYF
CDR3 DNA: TGCGCCAGCAGCTTGTCAGGGGGCAGGTCCTACGAGCAGTACTTC

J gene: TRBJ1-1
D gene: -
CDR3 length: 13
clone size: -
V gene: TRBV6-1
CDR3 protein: CASSETRVLQAFF
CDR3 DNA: TGTGCCAGCAGTGAAACCCGGGTCCTCCAAGCTTTCTTT

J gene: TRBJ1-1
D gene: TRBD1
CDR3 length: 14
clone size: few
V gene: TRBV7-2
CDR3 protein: CASRTDREWTEAFF
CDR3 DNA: TGTGCCAGCAGAACGGACAGGGAATGGACTGAAGCTTTCTTT

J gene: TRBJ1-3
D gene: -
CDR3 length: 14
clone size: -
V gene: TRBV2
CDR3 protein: CASSGQGNRDTIYF
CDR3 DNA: TGTGCCAGCAGTGGTCAGGGAAACCGGGACACCATATATTTT

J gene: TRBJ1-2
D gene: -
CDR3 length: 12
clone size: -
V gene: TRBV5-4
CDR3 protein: CASSRDGYGYTF
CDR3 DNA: TGTGCCAGCAGCCGGGACGGCTATGGCTACACCTTC